One and the same sample provided the 8 T cell receptor beta chains below, sequenced in a study of shared clonotypes between healthy human individuals. Repertoires were generated with immunoSEQ multiplex PCR, while TCRdb's copy carries only in-frame clones and drops some. The sample includes about 2.3 million clones, roughly 90% seen only once; the top ten take more than 0.35%. Source material: naive CD4+ T cells from PBMCs. Subset defined: CD45RA+ positively selected. These receptors were collected from a man aged 18 to 35 in good health. Some clones in this sample may be carry-over from other donors' samples.

CDR3 residues: CASSPRTASNQPQHF. The CDR3 nucleotides are TGTGCCAGCAGTCCACGGACAGCTTCTAATCAGCCCCAGCATTTT. This chain uses TRBV28 with TRBJ1-5; a possible D gene is TRBD1 (6 bases). With 5 bases removed from V and 4 bases from J, the gap between germline ends came to 15 bases. The CDR3 has 15 amino acids. CDR1 MDHEN and CDR2 SYDVKM come from the germline V gene.

This rearrangement joins TRBV5-4 to TRBJ2-7; D not certain. Germline V gene lookup returns CDR1 SGHNT and CDR2 YYREEE (reference sequence). This CDR3 has 16 amino acids. V lost 4 bases and J 3 bases, leaving 20 bases between the germline ends. The CDR3: CASSLGDLDWGYEQYF. The CDR3 DNA reads as TGTGCCAGCAGCCTCGGTGATCTCGACTGGGGCTACGAGCAGTACTTC. Drawing the rest from reference TRBV5-4 and TRBJ2-7, the complete variable domain is ETGVTQSPTHLIKTRGQQVTLRCSSQSGHNTVSWYQQALGQGPQFIFQYYREEENGRGNFPPRFSGLQFPNYSSELNVNALELDDSALYLCASSLGDLDWGYEQYFGPGTRLTVT.

The chain uses TRBV9 and TRBJ1-2; TRBD1 aligns across 8 bases. The germline CDR1 and CDR2 sequences are SGDLS and YYNGEE. This CDR3 region has 15 residues. V lost 4 bases to trimming and J lost 3 bases; unmatched junction nucleotides: 8. CDR3 sequence (DNA): TGTGCCAGCAGCCCGCTGAGGACAGGGTACTATGGCTACACCTTC. The encoded protein is CASSPLRTGYYGYTF.

Worth noting for this clone: Other DNA sequences in this sample translate to the same CDR3. The chain is built from TRBV28 and TRBJ1-2; unclear D gene. Germline CDR1 MDHEN, CDR2 SYDVKM. This CDR3 comprises 13 residues. The V gene lost 2 bases and the J gene lost 4 bases, with 8 bases spanning the gap. The DNA of the CDR3 is TGTGCCAGCAGTTTACCAGGATCCTATGGCTACACCTTC. This translates into CASSLPGSYGYTF.

The gene calls are TRBV14 and TRBJ1-2, with D uncertain. Deletions cut 1 base from V and 10 bases from J, with 7 bases between. Per the germline V gene, CDR1 is SGHDN and CDR2 is FVKESK. The CDR3 runs to 11 residues. The CDR3 spells CASSQGPDYTF. In DNA form, the CDR3 reads TGTGCCAGCAGCCAAGGCCCGGACTACACCTTC.

This clone was recorded once. The chain couples TRBV28 to TRBJ2-5; 10 nucleotides match TRBD2. J was trimmed by 7 bases and V by 8 bases; bases with no gene match: 10. This CDR3 has 14 amino acids. The germline CDR1 and CDR2 sequences are MDHEN and SYDVKM. The CDR3 nucleotides are TGTGCCAGCCTCCCCGGGACTAGCGTGGCGACCCAGTACTTC. It encodes CASLPGTSVATQYF. The full variable domain, its missing parts supplied by reference TRBV28 and TRBJ2-5, is DVKVTQSSRYLVKRTGEKVFLECVQDMDHENMFWYRQDPGLGLRLIYFSYDVKMKEKGDIPEGYSVSREKKERFSLILESASTNQTSMYLCASLPGTSVATQYFGPGTRLLVL.

The V and J genes are TRBV2 and TRBJ2-5; 7 bases are shared with TRBD1. This CDR3 region has 12 residues. Germline values: CDR1 SNHLY, CDR2 FYNNEI. The V gene end was trimmed by 10 bases and the J gene end by 5 bases; junction bases not matched to a gene: 7. CDR3 nucleotides: TGTGCCACCCACAGGGGACGGGAGACCCAGTACTTC. Encoded protein: CATHRGRETQYF.

The chain links TRBV19 to TRBJ2-1; D is unresolved. Trimming cost V 7 bases and J 4 bases, with 14 bases left between them. Germline CDR1 is LNHDA and CDR2 is SQIVND (reference sequence). The CDR3 spans 14 residues. The CDR3 bases are TGTGCCAGTAACCGGGCGAAGGGATACAATGAGCAGTTCTTC. Translating it yields CASNRAKGYNEQFF.